The T cell receptor beta chain under discussion was sequenced for a study of T cells in Graves' hyperthyroidism and ophthalmopathy. Worth noting for this clonotype: What it recognizes is unknown. A much larger clone differs from this one at a single base, so this may be a read error.

The CDR3 consists of 15 residues. The V gene's germline CDR1 is SGHTA and CDR2 FQGNSA. Study-level findings and limits: Blood also held most thyroid clonotypes expanded beyond 0.001.

There were TCR beta CDR3 regions amplified from RNA transcripts. Carried out on the TCR CDR3, a first-round RT-PCR used the HTBI primer set. A single record per CDR3 protein comes from TCRdb applying MiXCR to the multiplex PCR reads. Here the sample spans approximately 500,000 distinct CDR3 sequences, about 45% being singletons. The study enrolled patients aged 18 to 65 with newly diagnosed hyperthyroidism of under 2 months' duration. The sequencing sample was made of peripheral blood or thyroid tissue (not recorded which). The receptor comes from a woman aged 18-35 years with Graves' hyperthyroidism. This chain joins TRBV7-2 and TRBJ2-7, with 9 nucleotides matching TRBD2. DNA for the CDR3: TGTGCCGGCAGCTTATACCTTAGCGGGAGCTACGAGCAGTACTTC. Translation: CAGSLYLSGSYEQYF.